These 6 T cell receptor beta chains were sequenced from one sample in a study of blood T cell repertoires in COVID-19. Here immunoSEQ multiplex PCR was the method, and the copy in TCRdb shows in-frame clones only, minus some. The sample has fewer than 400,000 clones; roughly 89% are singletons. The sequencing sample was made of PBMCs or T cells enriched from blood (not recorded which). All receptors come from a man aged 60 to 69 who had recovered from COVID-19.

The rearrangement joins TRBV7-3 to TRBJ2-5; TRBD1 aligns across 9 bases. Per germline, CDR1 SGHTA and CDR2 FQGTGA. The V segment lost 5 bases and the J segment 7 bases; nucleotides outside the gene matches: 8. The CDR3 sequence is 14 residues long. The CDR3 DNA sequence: TGTGCCAGCAGCCCTGGGGGGGGACAGGGGACCCAGTACTTC. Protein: CASSPGGGQGTQYF.

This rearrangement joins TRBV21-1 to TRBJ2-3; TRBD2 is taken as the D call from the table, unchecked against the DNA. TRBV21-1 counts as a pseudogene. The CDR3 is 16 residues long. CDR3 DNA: TGTGCCAGCAGCAAAGGGGAGGGCACTAGCACAGATACGCAGTATTTT. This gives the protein CASSKGEGTSTDTQYF.

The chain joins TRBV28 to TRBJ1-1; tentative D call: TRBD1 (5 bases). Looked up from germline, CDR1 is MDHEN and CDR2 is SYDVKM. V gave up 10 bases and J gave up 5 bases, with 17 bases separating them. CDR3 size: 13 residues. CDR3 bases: TGTGCCACCCGGGGGGGGAGTGTGACTGAAGCTTTCTTT. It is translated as CATRGGSVTEAFF.

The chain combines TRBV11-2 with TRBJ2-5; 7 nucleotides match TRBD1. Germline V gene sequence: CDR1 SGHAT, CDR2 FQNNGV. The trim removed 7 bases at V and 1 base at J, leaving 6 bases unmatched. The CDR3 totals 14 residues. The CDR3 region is CASTLTGIQETQYF. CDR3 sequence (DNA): TGTGCCAGCACCTTGACAGGGATCCAAGAGACCCAGTACTTC.

The CDR3 coding sequence is TGTGCCAGCAGTCCCCCCAGCGGGAGGAGTAACACAGATACGCAGTATTTT. Encoded protein: CASSPPSGRSNTDTQYF. This chain links TRBV28 with TRBJ2-3; the match to TRBD2 covers 9 bases. The germline V gene has CDR1 MDHEN and CDR2 SYDVKM. Trimming cost V 5 bases and J 2 bases; bases outside gene matches: 11. The CDR3 covers 17 residues.

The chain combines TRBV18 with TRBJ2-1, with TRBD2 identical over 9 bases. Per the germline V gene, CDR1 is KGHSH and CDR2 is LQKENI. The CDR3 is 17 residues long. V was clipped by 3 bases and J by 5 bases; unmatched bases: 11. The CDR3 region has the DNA TGTGCCAGCTCACCGACCCTCCTAGCGGGACCCAACAATGAGCAGTTCTTC. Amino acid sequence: CASSPTLLAGPNNEQFF.